The source of this TCR beta chain is a study of T cells in Graves' hyperthyroidism and ophthalmopathy. TCR beta CDR3 region amplification was performed from RNA transcripts. First-round RT-PCR with HTBI primers amplified the TCR CDR3 region. TCRdb reanalysed the multiplex PCR reads using MiXCR and keeps one entry per CDR3 protein. The sample includes under 450,000 distinct CDR3 sequences, less than 20% of them seen just once. The J segment lost 0 bases and the V segment lost 1 base, leaving 1 base of the junction unmatched. The CDR3 is 17 amino acids. Looked up from germline, CDR1 is SGHAT and CDR2 is FQNNGV.

Input material: blood. The clonotype was recovered from a woman aged 18-30 years with Graves' hyperthyroidism. The J gene is TRBJ2-5, the V gene TRBV11-2; the match to TRBD2 covers 14 bases. In DNA form, the CDR3 reads TGTGCCAGCAGCTTAGGGACTAGCGGGGGGTACCAAGAGACCCAGTACTTC. Its translation is CASSLGTSGGYQETQYF. The full variable domain, with the rest looked up from reference TRBV11-2 and TRBJ2-5, is EAGVAQSPRYKIIEKRQSVAFWCNPISGHATLYWYQQILGQGPKLLIQFQNNGVVDDSQLPKDRFSAERLKGVDSTLKIQPAKLEDSAVYLCASSLGTSGGYQETQYFGPGTRLLVL.